The 16 T cell receptor beta chains in this list originate from one sample, sequenced in a study of human T cells and chemical hapten exposure. Specified time point: patch test 3, about 24 weeks after DPC sensitization. The treatment is: therapeutic diphenylcyclopropenone sensitization with weekly scalp DPC. TCRdb called the RACE reads again in MiXCR, with one record for every CDR3 protein. The sample lists roughly 200,000 distinct CDR3 sequences, approximately 24% seen once, with around 2.5% in the top ten. The sample here was whole blood, taken in connection with sensitization to the hapten diphenylcyclopropenone (DPC). All receptors come from a woman in her thirties or forties with alopecia areata. Some clones in this sample may be carry-over from other donors' samples.

This clonotype was seen only a few times. J is TRBJ2-5 and V is TRBV2; the D is unclear. Germline V gene lookup returns CDR1 SNHLY and CDR2 FYNNEI. The germline V and J ends were trimmed by 4 bases and 5 bases, with 8 bases remaining between them. The CDR3 is made up of 12 amino acids. The CDR3 spells CASSVLAETQYF. CDR3 coding DNA: TGTGCCAGCAGTGTATTGGCCGAGACCCAGTACTTC. Full variable domain (missing parts from reference TRBV2 and TRBJ2-5): EPEVTQTPSHQVTQMGQEVILRCVPISNHLYFYWYRQILGQKVEFLVSFYNNEISEKSEIFDDQFSVERPDGSNFTLKIRSTKLEDSAMYFCASSVLAETQYFGPGTRLLVL.

V is TRBV28 and J is TRBJ1-1; D not resolved. The CDR3 is 15 amino acids. Looked up from germline, CDR1 is MDHEN and CDR2 is SYDVKM. Trimming pared 5 bases from V and 4 bases from J, leaving 17 bases between. The CDR3 DNA is TGTGCCAGCAGTCCCGCTTGGGAGGCAGGCACTGAAGCTTTCTTT. Its translation: CASSPAWEAGTEAFF.

In its sample, this clonotype was seen a few times. V usage is TRBV28 and J usage is TRBJ2-7, with 7 bases identical to TRBD1. V shed 5 bases and J 2 bases; nucleotides not matched to a gene: 9. The CDR3 length is 15 residues. Germline CDR1 is MDHEN and CDR2 is SYDVKM. The CDR3 DNA is TGTGCCAGCAGTCCTCCCCCCGGGACAGCCTACGAGCAGTACTTC. This translates into CASSPPPGTAYEQYF.

The chain links TRBV5-1 to TRBJ2-5; 9 bases fit TRBD2. This CDR3 is built from 16 residues. From germline, CDR1 is SGHRS and CDR2 YFSETQ. The V gene end was trimmed by 4 bases and the J gene end by 2 bases; junction bases not matched to a gene: 9. CDR3: CASSVSGTSPQETQYF. CDR3 bases: TGCGCCAGCAGCGTATCCGGGACTAGCCCTCAAGAGACCCAGTACTTC.

The rearrangement links TRBV6-5 to TRBJ1-5, with D unclear. The CDR3 sequence is 14 residues long. V lost 6 bases and J lost 1, with 10 bases in between. Germline V lookup: CDR1 MNHEY, CDR2 SVGAGI. As DNA, the CDR3 is TGTGCCAGCAGGCCAGACAACAGCAATCAGCCCCAGCATTTT. Its protein is CASRPDNSNQPQHF.

V gene TRBV7-2 combines with J gene TRBJ1-1, with D possibly TRBD1 on 6 matching bases. CDR3 size: 14 residues. Germline loops: CDR1 SGHTA, CDR2 FQGNSA. Trimming removed 1 base at V and 7 bases at J, with 13 bases between. This CDR3 is CASSLVYRDSEAFF. CDR3 nucleotides: TGTGCCAGCAGCTTAGTGTACAGGGATAGTGAAGCTTTCTTT.

CDR3 in amino acids: CASSQVAGYQETQYF. DNA for the CDR3: TGCGCCAGCAGCCAAGTAGCGGGGTACCAAGAGACCCAGTACTTC. V usage is TRBV4-3 and J usage is TRBJ2-5; 8 bases align to TRBD2. There are 15 residues in the CDR3. CDR1 LGHNA and CDR2 YSLEER come from the germline V gene. J gave up 0 bases and V 1 base, and 1 base lay outside the gene matches.

This clonotype was observed a handful of times. The chain links TRBV14 to TRBJ2-5; 7 bases are shared with TRBD1. Looked up from germline, CDR1 is SGHDN and CDR2 is FVKESK. V shed 8 bases and J 5 bases; nucleotides not matched to a gene: 8. CDR3 size: 13 residues. This chain's CDR3 is CASRGQTYETQYF. As DNA, the CDR3 is TGTGCCAGCCGGGGACAGACGTACGAGACCCAGTACTTC.

The chain combines TRBV7-2 with TRBJ2-2; D assignment may be TRBD1 or TRBD2 (5 bases each). The CDR3 extends over 14 amino acids. V was cut by 7 bases and J by 3 bases, with 12 bases left in between. Germline values: CDR1 SGHTA, CDR2 FQGNSA. The CDR3 region has the DNA TGTGCCAGCACCTGGGACGGCTACACCGGGGAGCTGTTTTTT. It is translated as CASTWDGYTGELFF.

Only a few counts were recorded for this clonotype. This rearrangement joins TRBV6-2 or TRBV6-3 to TRBJ2-1; maybe TRBD2 (5 bases). V was cut by 7 bases and J by 1 base, with 11 bases left in between. Germline V lookup: CDR1 MNHEY, CDR2 SVGEGT. The CDR3 has 14 residues. Here the CDR3 DNA reads TGTGCCAGCAATGGAGGCGTTTCCTACAATGAGCAGTTCTTC. Translating gives CASNGGVSYNEQFF.

This clonotype was recorded a few times. This chain links TRBV6-1 with TRBJ2-1; 8 bases agree with TRBD2. Germline CDR1 and CDR2: MNHNS and SASEGT. CDR3 size: 18 residues. The trim removed 0 bases at V and 10 bases at J, leaving 17 bases unmatched. The CDR3 spells CASSEALPLQAGAPEQFF. The CDR3 coding sequence is TGTGCCAGCAGTGAAGCGCTTCCCCTACAAGCGGGAGCCCCCGAGCAGTTCTTC.

The sample holds one count of this clonotype. The rearrangement uses TRBV29-1 and TRBJ2-2; unclear D gene. This CDR3 region has 14 residues. Trimming took off 4 bases at V and 3 bases at J, with 12 bases between the two ends. Germline CDR1 reads SQVTM; CDR2 reads ANQGSEA. The CDR3 DNA reads TGCAGCGTTGCCGACACGGATTACACCGGGGAGCTGTTTTTT. Translated: CSVADTDYTGELFF.

V usage is TRBV27 and J usage is TRBJ2-4, with 12 positions matching TRBD2. This CDR3 spans 18 amino acids. Germline-derived CDR1 and CDR2 are MNHEY and SMNVEV (reference sequence). The ends lost 5 bases at V and 3 bases at J; junction bases unmatched: 11. DNA of the CDR3: TGTGCCAGCAGTCCCCAACGACTAGCGGGAGCCTACAAAAACATTCAGTACTTC. This codes for CASSPQRLAGAYKNIQYF.

This chain connects TRBV6-5 to TRBJ2-1; TRBD1 aligns across 9 bases. The CDR3 runs 15 residues. V was pared by 6 bases and J by 7 bases, with 10 bases of the junction left unmatched. Germline lookup yields CDR1 MNHEY and CDR2 SVGAGI. CDR3 nucleotides: TGTGCCAGCAGACCCGGGACAGGGAGCGGGAATGAGCAGTTCTTC. Its translation is CASRPGTGSGNEQFF.

This clonotype was seen more than once but under ten times. The V and J genes are TRBV28 and TRBJ2-7; TRBD2 might be the D (6 bases). CDR3 length equals 14 residues. Germline lookup yields CDR1 MDHEN and CDR2 SYDVKM. The V end was cut by 1 base, the J end by 3 bases, with 10 bases between. The CDR3 loop reads CASSLYGGDYEQYF. The CDR3 nucleotides read TGTGCCAGCAGTTTATACGGGGGAGACTACGAGCAGTACTTC. The full variable domain, in which reference TRBV28 and TRBJ2-7 provide the parts outside the CDR3, is DVKVTQSSRYLVKRTGEKVFLECVQDMDHENMFWYRQDPGLGLRLIYFSYDVKMKEKGDIPEGYSVSREKKERFSLILESASTNQTSMYLCASSLYGGDYEQYFGPGTRLTVT.

This clonotype has more than one count but fewer than ten. V gene TRBV6-2 or TRBV6-3 combines with J gene TRBJ2-2; no reliable D call. V lost 7 bases, J lost 1 base, and 10 bases lay in between. The CDR3 runs to 14 residues. CDR1 is MNHEY, CDR2 SVGEGT, per germline. CDR3 coding DNA: TGTGCCAGCACCACCCGGAGGAACACCGGGGAGCTGTTTTTT. This sequence encodes CASTTRRNTGELFF.